One and the same sample provided the 32 T cell receptor beta chains below, sequenced in a study of OX40 agonist ivuxolimab in advanced cancers. Profiling relied on immunoSEQ multiplex PCR, and the TCRdb table lists in-frame clones only, not all of them. The sample includes 95,000 to 150,000 clones, 85% to 95% of them seen just once. The sample in question was CD4+ or CD8+ T cells sorted from blood, obtained in a trial of the OX40 agonist ivuxolimab. These receptors were taken from an adult with an advanced solid tumor such as melanoma, head and neck, liver or kidney cancer.

This chain joins TRBV5-4 and TRBJ1-2; 8 bases map to TRBD1. Germline CDR1 reads SGHNT; CDR2 reads YYREEE (reference sequence). Trimming took 0 bases from V and 3 from J; bases not matched to a gene: 7. This CDR3 region has 16 residues. The chain's CDR3 is CASSLGAGTGYYGYTF. The CDR3 region has the DNA TGTGCCAGCAGCTTGGGGGCCGGGACAGGTTACTATGGCTACACCTTC.

The gene calls are TRBV21-1 and TRBJ2-7; the table's TRBD1 call for D was not verified on the DNA. TRBV21-1 is assigned pseudogene status. This CDR3 comprises 11 residues. CDR3 amino acids: CASNRQHEQYF. The DNA for the CDR3 is TGTGCCAGCAACCGACAGCACGAGCAGTACTTC.

The rearrangement joins TRBV18 to TRBJ1-2; D remains unclear. Trimming took 2 bases from V and 5 from J, leaving 12 bases between them. The V gene's germline CDR1 is KGHSH and CDR2 LQKENI. The CDR3 is 14 amino acids. CDR3 amino acids: CASSPITNLYGYTF. CDR3 nucleotides: TGTGCCAGCTCACCAATCACTAACCTTTATGGCTACACCTTC.

J is TRBJ2-1 and V is TRBV5-6, with 9 bases aligning to TRBD1. After removal of 4 bases from V and 10 bases from J, the junction contained 12 bases not matched to a gene. The CDR3 contains 15 residues. Germline CDR1 is SGHDT and CDR2 is YYEEEE. CDR3 bases: TGTGCCAGCAGCCCGCGGACAGGGGTTAGATCGGAGCAGTTCTTC. Residues: CASSPRTGVRSEQFF.

The chain employs TRBV19 and TRBJ2-5, with 8 bases lining up with TRBD1. The DNA end is a closer match to TRBJ2-7, so the J assignment may be wrong. The CDR3 totals 14 residues. Germline lookup yields CDR1 LNHDA and CDR2 SQIVND (reference sequence). The CDR3 loop is CASSPRTGNYEQYF. The CDR3 DNA sequence: TGTGCCAGTAGTCCTCGGACAGGGAACTACGAGCAGTACTTC.

This chain uses TRBV9 with TRBJ2-7, with a tentative D call TRBD1 (5 bases). This CDR3 has 14 amino acids. V was cut by 1 base and J by 2 bases, with 10 bases left in between. Germline CDR1 SGDLS, CDR2 YYNGEE. CDR3 in DNA: TGTGCCAGCAGCGTATCGGACACTACCTACGAGCAGTACTTC. It translates to CASSVSDTTYEQYF.

The V and J genes are TRBV9 and TRBJ2-1, with TRBD2 as a possible D gene (6 bases). From germline, CDR1 is SGDLS and CDR2 YYNGEE. This CDR3 contains 14 residues. V lost 4 bases to trimming and J lost 4 bases, with 12 bases between them. The CDR3 spells CASSIGTFYNEQFF. The CDR3 coding sequence is TGTGCCAGCAGCATCGGGACTTTTTACAATGAGCAGTTCTTC.

The chain uses TRBV4-1 and TRBJ2-5, with 12 bases that match TRBD2. The J call may be faulty, since TRBJ2-7 better matches the DNA end. The CDR3 runs to 16 residues. The germline V gene encodes CDR1 MGHRA and CDR2 YSYEKL. CDR3: CASSLDLAGGPYEQYF. In DNA, the CDR3 is TGCGCCAGCAGCCTAGATCTAGCGGGAGGGCCCTACGAGCAGTACTTC.

J is TRBJ1-5 and V is TRBV15; no reliable D call. V was cut by 4 bases and J by 0 bases, with 7 bases left in between. The CDR3 length is 14 residues. Germline assignment: CDR1 LNHNV and CDR2 YYDKDF (reference sequence). The CDR3, as DNA: TGTGCCACCAGCATGGGTTATAGCAATCAGCCCCAGCATTTT. Translating gives CATSMGYSNQPQHF.

The CDR3 is CASSHGVPYGYTF. The CDR3 DNA is TGTGCCAGCAGCCACGGGGTTCCCTATGGCTACACCTTC. V and J are TRBV28 and TRBJ1-2; no firm D call. V gave up 6 bases and J gave up 4 bases, with 12 bases separating them. Germline V CDR1 and CDR2: MDHEN, SYDVKM. This CDR3 region has 13 residues.

The chain joins TRBV2 to TRBJ2-7, with D unclear. This CDR3 is built from 13 residues. The germline V gene encodes CDR1 SNHLY and CDR2 FYNNEI. The CDR3 spells CAIKVASTYEQYF. CDR3 coding DNA: TGTGCAATCAAAGTGGCAAGTACCTACGAGCAGTACTTC. Combining the CDR3 with reference TRBV2 and TRBJ2-7 gives the whole variable domain EPEVTQTPSHQVTQMGQEVILRCVPISNHLYFYWYRQILGQKVEFLVSFYNNEISEKSEIFDDQFSVERPDGSNFTLKIRSTKLEDSAMYFCAIKVASTYEQYFGPGTRLTVT.

The rearrangement uses TRBV7-8 and TRBJ2-5; TRBD2 matches 7 bases. Germline values: CDR1 SGHVS, CDR2 FQNEAQ. The CDR3 is 18 amino acids. The trim removed 2 bases at V and 1 base at J, leaving 13 bases unmatched. The CDR3 sequence: CASSLNLGLAASQETQYF. CDR3 in DNA: TGTGCCAGCAGCTTAAATCTCGGGCTAGCGGCAAGCCAAGAGACCCAGTACTTC.

This clone was seen more than once but under ten times. This chain links TRBV9 with TRBJ2-1; 9 bases line up with TRBD2. Germline V gene data show CDR1 as SGDLS and CDR2 as YYNGEE. This CDR3 is built from 16 residues. V dropped 0 bases and J dropped 1; count of bases not matched to a gene: 2. CDR3: CASSVAAGGSYNEQFF. DNA of the CDR3: TGTGCCAGCAGCGTAGCGGCGGGAGGGTCCTACAATGAGCAGTTCTTC.

V gene TRBV14 combines with J gene TRBJ2-5; 12 bases agree with TRBD2. This CDR3 is 18 amino acids long. Trimming cost V 4 bases and J 5 bases; bases outside gene matches: 14. From germline, CDR1 is SGHDN and CDR2 FVKESK. The DNA of the CDR3 is TGTGCCAGCAGCCCCCGACTAGCGGGAGTGGCGATGGGGGAGACCCAGTACTTC. This sequence encodes CASSPRLAGVAMGETQYF.

This rearrangement joins TRBV9 to TRBJ2-5, with 12 bases fitting TRBD2. The end of the DNA fits TRBJ2-7 better, so the J call may be wrong. Germline V gives CDR1 SGDLS, CDR2 YYNGEE. This CDR3 has 15 residues. This chain's CDR3 is CASSPRLAGAYEQYF. The CDR3 DNA reads TGTGCCAGCAGCCCTAGACTAGCGGGAGCCTACGAGCAGTACTTC.

This chain uses TRBV6-6 with TRBJ2-7; 13 bases match TRBD2. The CDR3 runs to 16 residues. The germline V gene has CDR1 MNHNY and CDR2 SVGAGI (reference sequence). The J segment lost 2 bases and the V segment lost 6 bases, leaving 7 bases of the junction unmatched. The CDR3 nucleotides are TGTGCCAGCAGGACCCCCGGGACTAGCGGGACCTACGAGCAGTACTTC. Protein sequence: CASRTPGTSGTYEQYF.

This chain joins TRBV10-3 and TRBJ2-3, with 8 bases lining up with TRBD1. The J segment lost 1 base and the V segment lost 1 base, leaving 13 bases of the junction unmatched. The CDR3 runs 19 residues. CDR1 is ENHRY, CDR2 SYGVKD, per germline. CDR3 loop: CAISECWAGRGQGTDTQYF. CDR3 bases: TGTGCCATCAGTGAGTGCTGGGCGGGCAGGGGGCAGGGCACAGATACGCAGTATTTT.

The CDR3 protein is CASSLYGTGGYNEQFF. The DNA of the CDR3 is TGTGCCAGCAGCTTATACGGGACAGGGGGCTACAATGAGCAGTTCTTC. The chain has TRBV7-3 and TRBJ2-1, with 11 bases identical to TRBD1. CDR1 SGHTA and CDR2 FQGTGA come from the germline V gene. Trimming took 2 bases from V and 3 from J; bases not matched to a gene: 3. This CDR3 is 16 amino acids long.

In regard to this clone: Other DNA sequences within the sample encode an identical CDR3. This rearrangement joins TRBV5-1 to TRBJ1-1; the D is unclear. The CDR3 is made up of 14 amino acids. The ends were cut back, 2 bases at V and 1 base at J, with 9 bases in the middle. Per germline, CDR1 SGHRS and CDR2 YFSETQ. CDR3 protein: CASSLLPENTEAFF. In nucleotides, the CDR3 is TGCGCCAGCAGCTTACTTCCTGAGAACACTGAAGCTTTCTTT.

The chain uses TRBV11-1 and TRBJ1-5; the D gene is possibly TRBD1 (5 bases). The CDR3 contains 15 residues. V was cut by 4 bases and J by 4 bases, with 14 bases left in between. Germline V gene lookup returns CDR1 SGHAT and CDR2 FQDESV (reference sequence). The CDR3 is CASSWGGTGNQPQHF. The DNA for the CDR3 is TGTGCCAGCAGCTGGGGGGGTACGGGAAATCAGCCCCAGCATTTT.

CDR3 DNA sequence: TGTGCCAGTCCTCGAATACTGGCTTTCTTT. This translates into CASPRILAFF. This rearrangement joins TRBV2 to TRBJ1-1; no definite D call. The CDR3 sequence is 10 residues long. Looked up from germline, CDR1 is SNHLY and CDR2 is FYNNEI. V dropped 9 bases and J dropped 11 bases, with 13 bases sitting between them.

V gene TRBV7-9 combines with J gene TRBJ1-4, with 7 nucleotides matching TRBD1. CDR3 length equals 17 residues. CDR1 and CDR2 from the germline V gene are SEHNR and FQNEAQ (reference sequence). The trim removed 1 base at V and 0 bases at J, leaving 5 bases unmatched. DNA of the CDR3: TGTGCCAGCAGCTTAGGAAGGGGGCCTGCAACTAATGAAAAACTGTTTTTT. Encoded protein: CASSLGRGPATNEKLFF.

This chain links TRBV6-1 with TRBJ1-1; 8 nucleotides agree with TRBD1. The trim removed 6 bases at V and 6 bases at J, leaving 6 bases unmatched. Germline V gene data show CDR1 as MNHNS and CDR2 as SASEGT. The CDR3 is made up of 13 amino acids. CDR3 nucleotide sequence: TGTGCCAGCAGCATACAGGGGGAGGCTGAAGCTTTCTTT. Translation gives CASSIQGEAEAFF.

This clone was detected only once. This chain links TRBV7-2 with TRBJ2-7; TRBD1 matches 8 bases. The germline CDR1 and CDR2 sequences are SGHTA and FQGNSA. This CDR3 contains 15 residues. The V segment lost 5 bases and the J segment 1 base; nucleotides outside the gene matches: 7. For the CDR3, the DNA is TGTGCCAGCAGCCCCCAGACAGGGGCTTCCTACGAGCAGTACTTC. It yields the protein CASSPQTGASYEQYF.

The chain joins TRBV4-1 to TRBJ2-7; tentatively, D is TRBD1 (5 bases). The germline V gene encodes CDR1 MGHRA and CDR2 YSYEKL. There are 16 residues in the CDR3. V dropped 4 bases and J dropped 3 bases, with 19 bases sitting between them. The CDR3 nucleotides read TGCGCCAGCAGCCCAGGGCCCCCGGTACAGCACTACGAGCAGTACTTC. Translation gives CASSPGPPVQHYEQYF.

The V gene is TRBV11-1, the J gene TRBJ1-5; no clear D gene. V shed 3 bases and J shed 6 bases, with 9 bases lying between them. Germline loops: CDR1 SGHAT, CDR2 FQDESV (reference sequence). CDR3 length: 13 amino acids. CDR3 in DNA: TGTGCCAGCAGCTTGGAGGGCGGTCAGCCCCAGCATTTT. Its translation is CASSLEGGQPQHF.

The gene calls are TRBV6-1 and TRBJ1-4; 9 nucleotides line up with TRBD1. Germline trimming cut 5 bases from V and 5 bases from J; bases unmatched to any gene: 6. The CDR3 sequence is 15 residues long. Germline CDR1 and CDR2: MNHNS and SASEGT. CDR3 protein: CASSRPGTGNEKLFF. In DNA form, the CDR3 reads TGTGCCAGCAGTCGTCCCGGGACAGGGAATGAAAAACTGTTTTTT.

The V call is TRBV19, the J call TRBJ2-2; unclear D gene. The CDR3 covers 17 residues. Germline V gene sequence: CDR1 LNHDA, CDR2 SQIVND (reference sequence). V lost 3 bases and J 4 bases, leaving 18 bases between the germline ends. This chain's CDR3 is CASSIPHRRPFTGELFF. CDR3 sequence (DNA): TGTGCCAGTAGTATCCCACACAGAAGACCTTTCACCGGGGAGCTGTTTTTT.

This clone was detected only a few times. V and J are TRBV28 and TRBJ1-5; D is undetermined. Germline loops: CDR1 MDHEN, CDR2 SYDVKM. Trimming removed 5 bases at V and 4 bases at J, with 18 bases between. This CDR3 is 16 amino acids long. In DNA, the CDR3 is TGTGCCAGCAGTACGGGCTCCTTAAATTTTAATCAGCCCCAGCATTTT. This encodes CASSTGSLNFNQPQHF. The whole variable domain, remainder taken from reference TRBV28 and TRBJ1-5, is DVKVTQSSRYLVKRTGEKVFLECVQDMDHENMFWYRQDPGLGLRLIYFSYDVKMKEKGDIPEGYSVSREKKERFSLILESASTNQTSMYLCASSTGSLNFNQPQHFGDGTRLSIL.

The chain carries TRBV28 and TRBJ2-2; 7 bases are shared with TRBD1. This CDR3 is 15 amino acids long. Unmatched junction bases numbered 8, after V lost 5 bases and J lost 5 bases. Germline values: CDR1 MDHEN, CDR2 SYDVKM. The CDR3 DNA sequence: TGTGCCAGCAGTGTCGACAGGGTTAATACCGGGGAGCTGTTTTTT. It translates to CASSVDRVNTGELFF.

The chain combines TRBV29-1 with TRBJ2-6; D is perhaps TRBD1 (6 bases). V shed 4 bases and J shed 2 bases, with 12 bases lying between them. This CDR3 region has 15 residues. CDR1 is SQVTM and CDR2 is ANQGSEA in the germline V gene. DNA for the CDR3: TGCAGCGTTGGAACAGGGTTAGCTGGGGCCAACGTCCTGACTTTC. Its translation: CSVGTGLAGANVLTF.

The CDR3 loop is CASGFSGTANSPLHF. CDR3 nucleotides: TGTGCTAGTGGTTTTTCCGGGACAGCGAATTCACCCCTCCACTTT. The chain has TRBV12-5 and TRBJ1-6, with TRBD1 matching 7 bases. The CDR3 has 15 residues. CDR1 is LGHNT and CDR2 is FRNRAP in the germline V gene. J was trimmed by 7 bases and V by 3 bases; bases with no gene match: 6.